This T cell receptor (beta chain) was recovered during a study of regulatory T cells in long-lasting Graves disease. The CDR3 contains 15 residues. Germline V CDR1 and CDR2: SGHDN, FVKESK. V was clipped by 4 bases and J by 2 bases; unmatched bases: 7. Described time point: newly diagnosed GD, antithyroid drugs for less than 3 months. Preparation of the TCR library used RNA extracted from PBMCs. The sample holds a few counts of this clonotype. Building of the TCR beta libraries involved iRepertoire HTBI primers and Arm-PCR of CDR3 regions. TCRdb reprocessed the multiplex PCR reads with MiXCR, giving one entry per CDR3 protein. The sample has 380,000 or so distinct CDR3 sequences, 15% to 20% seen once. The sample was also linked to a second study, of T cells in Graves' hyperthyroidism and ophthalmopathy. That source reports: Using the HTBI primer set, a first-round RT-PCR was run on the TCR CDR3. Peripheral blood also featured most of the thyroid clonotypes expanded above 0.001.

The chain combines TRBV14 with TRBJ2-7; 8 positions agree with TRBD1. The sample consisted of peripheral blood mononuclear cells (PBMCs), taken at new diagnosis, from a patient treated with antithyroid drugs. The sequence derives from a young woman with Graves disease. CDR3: CASSLMDRVAYEQYF. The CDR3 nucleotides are TGTGCCAGCAGCCTTATGGACAGGGTGGCCTACGAGCAGTACTTC.